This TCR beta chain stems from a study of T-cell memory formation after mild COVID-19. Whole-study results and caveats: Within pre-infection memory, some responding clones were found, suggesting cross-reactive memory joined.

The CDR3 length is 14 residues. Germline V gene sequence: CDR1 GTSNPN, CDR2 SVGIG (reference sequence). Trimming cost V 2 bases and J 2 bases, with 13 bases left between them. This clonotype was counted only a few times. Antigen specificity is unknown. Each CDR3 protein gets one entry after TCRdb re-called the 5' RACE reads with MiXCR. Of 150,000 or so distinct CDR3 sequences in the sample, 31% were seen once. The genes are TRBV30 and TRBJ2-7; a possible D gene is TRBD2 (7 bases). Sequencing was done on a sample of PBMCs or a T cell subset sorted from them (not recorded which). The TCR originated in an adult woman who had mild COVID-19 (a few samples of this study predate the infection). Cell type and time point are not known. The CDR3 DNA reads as TGTGCCTGGAGTAAGAGGGGGGGAACCTACGAGCAGTACTTC. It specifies CAWSKRGGTYEQYF.